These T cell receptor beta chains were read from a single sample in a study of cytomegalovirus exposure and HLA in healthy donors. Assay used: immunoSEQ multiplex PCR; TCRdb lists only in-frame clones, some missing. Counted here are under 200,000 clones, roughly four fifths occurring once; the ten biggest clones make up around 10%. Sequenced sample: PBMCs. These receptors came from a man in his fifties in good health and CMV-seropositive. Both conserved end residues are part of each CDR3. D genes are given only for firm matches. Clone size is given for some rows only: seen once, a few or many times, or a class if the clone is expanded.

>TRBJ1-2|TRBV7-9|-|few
CASSLATNYGYTF
TGTGCCAGCAGCTTAGCAACAAACTATGGCTACACCTTC
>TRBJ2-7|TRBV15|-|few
CATSRDIGVPSYEQYF
TGTGCCACCAGCAGAGATATCGGGGTCCCCTCCTACGAGCAGTACTTC
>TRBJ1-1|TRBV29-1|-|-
CSAPMGGTEAFF
TGCAGCGCCCCAATGGGGGGCACTGAAGCTTTCTTT
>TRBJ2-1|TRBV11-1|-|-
CASSTRSGEGSYNEQFF
TGTGCCAGCAGCACGAGGTCGGGAGAAGGCTCCTACAATGAGCAGTTCTTC
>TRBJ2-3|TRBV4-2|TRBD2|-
CASSQLGTSRGTDTQYF
TGTGCCAGCAGCCAACTTGGGACTAGCAGGGGCACAGATACGCAGTATTTT
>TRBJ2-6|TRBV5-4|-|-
CASSLVVGGVSSGANVLTF
TGTGCCAGCAGCTTGGTGGTGGGGGGTGTTAGCTCTGGGGCCAACGTCCTGACTTTC
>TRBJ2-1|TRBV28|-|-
CASLGVSGEQFF
TGTGCCAGCCTCGGGGTGAGTGGTGAGCAGTTCTTC
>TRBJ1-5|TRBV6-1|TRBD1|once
CASSGGGTTGSNQPQHF
TGTGCCAGCAGTGGTGGGGGAACGACAGGGAGCAATCAGCCCCAGCATTTT
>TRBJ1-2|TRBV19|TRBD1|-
CASSSPGTERRDNYGYTF
TGTGCCAGTAGTAGTCCGGGGACAGAAAGGCGAGACAACTATGGCTACACCTTC
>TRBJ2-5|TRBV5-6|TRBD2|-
CASSPGLAGGQETQYF
TGTGCCAGCAGCCCCGGACTAGCGGGAGGCCAAGAGACCCAGTACTTC
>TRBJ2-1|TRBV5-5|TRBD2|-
CASSLQGGDPYNEQFF
TGTGCCAGCAGCCTGCAGGGAGGGGACCCCTACAATGAGCAGTTCTTC
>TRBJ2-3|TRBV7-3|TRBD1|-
CASSRDRVTDTQYF
TGTGCCAGCAGCCGGGACAGGGTCACAGATACGCAGTATTTT
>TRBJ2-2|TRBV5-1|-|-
CASSLVNAPDTGELFF
TGCGCCAGCAGCTTGGTGAATGCTCCGGACACCGGGGAGCTGTTTTTT
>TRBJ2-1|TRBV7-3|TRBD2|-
CASSKGVAGVGEQFF
TGTGCCAGCAGCAAAGGAGTAGCGGGAGTAGGTGAGCAGTTCTTC
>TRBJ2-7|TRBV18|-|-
CASSPREESHEQYF
TGTGCCAGCTCACCGAGAGAAGAGTCACACGAGCAGTACTTC
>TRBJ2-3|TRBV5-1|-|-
CASCGGDSADTQYF
TGCGCCAGCTGCGGAGGCGATTCGGCAGATACGCAGTATTTT